This T cell receptor beta chain is from a study of identical twins. This clonotype was seen a few times. From the 5' RACE reads, TCRdb called clonotypes with MiXCR, one entry per CDR3 protein. This repertoire shows about 890,000 distinct CDR3 sequences, 12% found once; its top ten account for about 1.5%. These data also featured in a second study, about yellow fever vaccine responses in identical twins.

The sequenced sample consisted of PBMCs. This clonotype was sampled from a woman between 18 and 30 years old in good health.

The CDR3 reads CSAISIFMNTEAFF. Written as DNA, the CDR3 is TGCAGTGCCATATCGATTTTCATGAACACTGAAGCTTTCTTT. This sequence joins TRBV20-1 and TRBJ1-1, with unresolved D. Germline V gene data show CDR1 as DFQATT and CDR2 as SNEGSKA (reference sequence). The CDR3 totals 14 residues. V was cut by 6 bases and J by 0 bases, with 14 bases left in between.